Detailed here is one T cell receptor beta chain. Its specificity is not known. The data stem from a study of shared clonotypes between healthy human individuals. Study-wide points: Naive subsets, compared against memory subsets, generally had larger estimated richness values. Clonotypes shared by all four donors outscored non-shared clonotypes in generation probability.

Sequencing was performed with immunoSEQ multiplex PCR; in TCRdb, only in-frame clones are kept and a portion is missing. The repertoire has some 2,000,000 clones, roughly 95% of them found once; the top ten carry 0.13%. Naive CD45RA+ and memory CD45RA-negative subsets were split from CD4+ cells. The sequencing input was naive CD4+ T cells sorted from blood. Regarding subset: CD45RA+ positively selected. This receptor was taken from a man between 18 and 29 years old in good health.

This CDR3 is CASSVAGNPGNTIYF. The CDR3 bases are TGTGCCAGCAGCGTAGCCGGGAATCCTGGAAACACCATATATTTT. The V and J genes are TRBV9 and TRBJ1-3; D is unresolved. V lost 0 bases and J lost 2, with 9 bases in between. Germline CDR1 and CDR2: SGDLS and YYNGEE. This CDR3 has 15 residues.